This T cell receptor (beta chain) was retrieved from a study of T cells after yellow fever vaccination. V was clipped by 5 bases and J by 6 bases, with 8 bases between them. CDR1 is SEHNR and CDR2 is FQNEAQ in the germline V gene (reference sequence). The CDR3 runs to 12 residues. One entry per CDR3 protein results from TCRdb running MiXCR on the 5' RACE reads. The sample yields roughly 250,000 distinct CDR3 sequences, 10% to 15% seen once. This clonotype has more than one count but fewer than ten. The sequencing used CD4+ T cells sorted from PBMCs, collected 45 days after the yellow fever booster vaccination. This TCR derives from a man in his thirties or forties who received the YFV17D yellow fever vaccine. The V call is TRBV7-9, the J call TRBJ1-3; D uncertain. This CDR3 reads CASSQVENTIYF. CDR3 nucleotides: TGTGCCAGCAGCCAGGTTGAAAACACCATATATTTT.